This passage covers 17 T cell receptor beta chains from one sample sequenced in a study of blood T cell repertoires in COVID-19. Clones were sequenced by immunoSEQ multiplex PCR, and TCRdb holds only the in-frame ones, with some missing. The sample comprises 60,000 to 65,000 clones, 60% to 85% of which are singletons, and 25% to 35% rests with the top ten. The sample consisted of peripheral blood. The source of these receptors is a human donor in a cohort sampled during active COVID-19.

CDR3 sequence reads: CASSWGLGTGELFF. CDR3 sequence (DNA): TGTGCCAGCAGCTGGGGACTTGGGACCGGGGAGCTGTTTTTT. The gene calls are TRBV5-5 and TRBJ2-2; tentative D call: TRBD2 (6 bases). The germline V gene encodes CDR1 SGHKS and CDR2 YYEKEE (reference sequence). The CDR3 totals 14 residues. V was clipped by 3 bases and J by 5 bases, with 11 bases between them.

V gene TRBV5-1 combines with J gene TRBJ1-2; 9 bases align to TRBD1. The V gene end was trimmed by 0 bases and the J gene end by 4 bases; junction bases not matched to a gene: 10. In germline, CDR1 is SGHRS, CDR2 YFSETQ. The CDR3 contains 17 residues. The CDR3 loop reads CASSLGRGDRGSYGYTF. The CDR3 coding sequence is TGCGCCAGCAGCTTGGGGAGGGGCGACAGGGGGTCCTATGGCTACACCTTC.

The rearrangement uses TRBV7-9 and TRBJ2-7; tentatively, D is TRBD2 (5 bases). With 4 bases removed from V and 1 base from J, the gap between germline ends came to 14 bases. This CDR3 is 15 amino acids long. Germline CDR1 is SEHNR and CDR2 is FQNEAQ (reference sequence). The CDR3 nucleotides are TGTGCCAGCAGCTCCACGGGGTATGGATCCTACGAGCAGTACTTC. Protein product: CASSSTGYGSYEQYF.

This clone was observed a handful of times. This rearrangement joins TRBV2 to TRBJ1-4; no definite D call. With 2 bases removed from V and 3 bases from J, the gap between germline ends came to 10 bases. The CDR3 is made up of 15 amino acids. Germline CDR1 SNHLY, CDR2 FYNNEI. CDR3 region: CASSEMLGANEKLFF. CDR3 nucleotide sequence: TGTGCCAGCAGTGAAATGCTGGGAGCTAATGAAAAACTGTTTTTT.

This chain links TRBV5-6 with TRBJ1-2; TRBD1 matches 9 bases. Trimming at V came to 2 bases and at J to 6 bases, leaving 8 bases not matched to a gene. This CDR3 comprises 15 residues. The germline gives CDR1 SGHDT, CDR2 YYEEEE. CDR3 sequence reads: CASSFLDRGRNGYTF. The CDR3 DNA is TGTGCCAGCAGCTTCTTGGACAGGGGACGAAATGGCTACACCTTC. Full variable domain (missing parts from reference TRBV5-6 and TRBJ1-2): DAGVTQSPTHLIKTRGQQVTLRCSPKSGHDTVSWYQQALGQGPQFIFQYYEEEERQRGNFPDRFSGHQFPNYSSELNVNALLLGDSALYLCASSFLDRGRNGYTFGSGTRLTVV.

This chain uses TRBV28 with TRBJ2-6; tentatively, D is TRBD1 (5 bases). V lost 4 bases to trimming and J lost 1 base, with 8 bases between them. The germline CDR1 and CDR2 sequences are MDHEN and SYDVKM. The CDR3 loop spans 15 amino acids. The CDR3 region has the DNA TGTGCCAGCAGTTCAGGGTTTTCTGGGGCCAACGTCCTGACTTTC. Its translation: CASSSGFSGANVLTF. Complete variable domain (other parts from reference TRBV28 and TRBJ2-6): DVKVTQSSRYLVKRTGEKVFLECVQDMDHENMFWYRQDPGLGLRLIYFSYDVKMKEKGDIPEGYSVSREKKERFSLILESASTNQTSMYLCASSSGFSGANVLTFGAGSRLTVL.

The chain uses TRBV5-6 and TRBJ1-6; 7 bases line up with TRBD1. Germline V lookup: CDR1 SGHDT, CDR2 YYEEEE. Germline trimming cut 2 bases from V and 6 bases from J; bases unmatched to any gene: 5. This CDR3 spans 15 amino acids. The CDR3 nucleotides read TGTGCCAGCAGCTTCACGGACAGGAGTAATTCACCCCTCCACTTT. As protein: CASSFTDRSNSPLHF.

This chain links TRBV4-1 with TRBJ2-1, with 10 bases that match TRBD2. In germline, CDR1 is MGHRA, CDR2 YSYEKL. The CDR3 has 16 amino acids. J lost 3 bases, V lost 6 bases, and 8 bases had no gene match. CDR3 coding DNA: TGCGCCAGCAGTCTCAGCGGGAGGGCTATCTACAATGAGCAGTTCTTC. Residues: CASSLSGRAIYNEQFF.

The J gene is TRBJ2-7, the V gene TRBV28; a weak D match, TRBD1 (5 bases). The length of the CDR3 is 12 residues. The V and J ends lost 6 bases and 6 bases respectively, with 12 bases between them. Germline assignment: CDR1 MDHEN and CDR2 SYDVKM. DNA for the CDR3: TGTGCCAGCAGCCGCTTAGGGGTCGAGCAGTACTTC. This codes for CASSRLGVEQYF.

The chain carries TRBV27 and TRBJ2-3, with 8 nucleotides matching TRBD2. Germline-derived CDR1 and CDR2 are MNHEY and SMNVEV (reference sequence). Trimming at V came to 5 bases and at J to 0 bases, leaving 7 bases not matched to a gene. This CDR3 is built from 16 residues. The CDR3 DNA follows: TGTGCCAGCAGTCACCCCCCTAGCGGGAGCACAGATACGCAGTATTTT. Its translation: CASSHPPSGSTDTQYF.

This chain uses TRBV5-1 with TRBJ2-5; 8 nucleotides align to TRBD1. This CDR3 has 13 residues. The J segment lost 3 bases and the V segment lost 4 bases, leaving 2 bases of the junction unmatched. The V gene's germline CDR1 is SGHRS and CDR2 YFSETQ. The CDR3 bases are TGCGCCAGCAGCGGGGGACAGGAAGAGACCCAGTACTTC. This sequence encodes CASSGGQEETQYF.

Note on this clone: Sequence at one end of the junction differs from germline and may be a read error. This sequence joins TRBV9 and TRBJ2-3; D perhaps matches TRBD2 (5 bases). CDR1 is SGDLS and CDR2 is YYNGEE in the germline V gene. The CDR3 has 16 amino acids. CDR3 loop: CASSPNSWRSTDTQYF. CDR3 bases: TGTGCCAGCAGCCCCAACAGCTGGAGGAGCACCGATACGCAGTATTTT.

The gene calls are TRBV19 and TRBJ1-1; unclear D gene. Trimming removed 3 bases at V and 0 bases at J, with 5 bases between. CDR1 and CDR2 (germline): LNHDA, SQIVND (reference sequence). This CDR3 region has 13 residues. CDR3 residues: CASSIRLNTEAFF. The CDR3, as DNA: TGTGCCAGTAGTATTAGATTGAACACTGAAGCTTTCTTT.

The V gene is TRBV15, the J gene TRBJ1-3; unclear D gene. The CDR3 totals 16 residues. Germline V gene lookup returns CDR1 LNHNV and CDR2 YYDKDF (reference sequence). V gave up 6 bases and J gave up 0 bases, with 15 bases separating them. CDR3 DNA sequence: TGTGCCACCAGTCTGTCCGGGTCACACTCTGGAAACACCATATATTTT. Translated, it gives CATSLSGSHSGNTIYF.

This clone was counted once. The rearrangement links TRBV27 to TRBJ1-1, with D unresolved. Per germline, CDR1 MNHEY and CDR2 SMNVEV (reference sequence). Between the trimmed V and J ends, which lost 3 bases and 4 bases, there was a span of 9 bases. The CDR3 is 13 residues long. The CDR3 sequence is CASSFSAGTEAFF. The CDR3 coding sequence is TGTGCCAGCAGTTTTTCCGCGGGCACTGAAGCTTTCTTT.

The chain has TRBV19 and TRBJ1-1, with D possibly matching TRBD1 (6 bases). Trimming took 5 bases from V and 4 from J, leaving 14 bases between them. This CDR3 has 14 residues. The V gene's germline CDR1 is LNHDA and CDR2 SQIVND (reference sequence). The CDR3 is CASSSQGALTEAFF. The DNA of the CDR3 is TGTGCCAGTAGTTCACAGGGAGCCCTCACTGAAGCTTTCTTT. Filled out from reference TRBV19 and TRBJ1-1, the complete variable domain reads DGGITQSPKYLFRKEGQNVTLSCEQNLNHDAMYWYRQDPGQGLRLIYYSQIVNDFQKGDIAEGYSVSREKKESFPLTVTSAQKNPTAFYLCASSSQGALTEAFFGQGTRLTVV.

The gene calls are TRBV18 and TRBJ2-7, with 8 bases identical to TRBD2. V gave up 3 bases and J gave up 2 bases; unmatched junction bases: 9. The CDR3 totals 16 residues. Per the germline V gene, CDR1 is KGHSH and CDR2 is LQKENI. The CDR3 spells CASSPALADYTYEQYF. In nucleotides, the CDR3 is TGTGCCAGCTCACCCGCACTAGCGGATTATACCTACGAGCAGTACTTC.